This T cell receptor (beta chain) was retrieved from a study of shared clonotypes between healthy human individuals. Germline assignment: CDR1 SGHTA and CDR2 FQGNSA. After removal of 5 bases from V and 3 bases from J, the junction contained 7 bases not matched to a gene. This CDR3 spans 14 amino acids. This clone was recorded once. Produced via immunoSEQ multiplex PCR; TCRdb's table is partial and in-frame only. In the table there are roughly 700,000 clones, about 90% of which are singletons. The receptor was derived from a man between 18 and 29 years old in good health. Some clones in this sample may be carry-over from other donors' samples. The chain couples TRBV7-2 to TRBJ2-7; TRBD1 matches at 7 bases. Sequences were obtained from memory CD8+ T cells from PBMCs. Subset denoted: CD45RO+ cells pooled with CCR7-negative TemRA cells. In nucleotides, the CDR3 is TGTGCCAGCAGCGCCCGTGCAGGGGGCTACGAGCAGTACTTC. The encoded protein is CASSARAGGYEQYF.